This T cell receptor (beta chain) was documented in a study of T cells after yellow fever vaccination. For TCR, cDNA came from 5'RACE template switching, which added a universal primer site and UMIs. In TCRdb, the 5' RACE reads were re-called with MiXCR into one record per CDR3 protein. The data contain over 300,000 distinct CDR3 sequences, approximately 4% of them singletons. Germline V gene data show CDR1 as LNHDA and CDR2 as SQIVND (reference sequence). The CDR3 sequence is 14 residues long. Trimming removed 4 bases from V and 6 bases from J, with 16 bases in between. The clonotype comes from a man younger than 35 who received the YFV17D yellow fever vaccine. The source material was PBMCs, sampled 5 days after the yellow fever booster vaccination. The V and J genes are TRBV19 and TRBJ2-7, with D tentatively TRBD2 (6 bases). The CDR3 spells CASSTGTGGGEQYF. CDR3 coding DNA: TGTGCCAGTAGTACTGGGACCGGGGGTGGCGAGCAGTACTTC.